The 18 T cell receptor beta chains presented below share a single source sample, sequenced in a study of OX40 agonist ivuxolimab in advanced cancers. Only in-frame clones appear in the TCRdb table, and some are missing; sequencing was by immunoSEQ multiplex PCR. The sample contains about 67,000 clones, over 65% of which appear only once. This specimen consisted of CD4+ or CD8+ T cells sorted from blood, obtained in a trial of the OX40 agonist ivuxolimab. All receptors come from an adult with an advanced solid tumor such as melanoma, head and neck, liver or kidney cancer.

The CDR3 DNA sequence: TGTGCCAGCAGCTTTTCACAGGCCTATGGCTACACCTTC. It encodes CASSFSQAYGYTF. V and J are TRBV7-9 and TRBJ1-2; weak D call: TRBD1 (5 bases). The germline gives CDR1 SEHNR, CDR2 FQNEAQ (reference sequence). The CDR3 extends over 13 amino acids. Trimming took off 3 bases at V and 4 bases at J, with 9 bases between the two ends.

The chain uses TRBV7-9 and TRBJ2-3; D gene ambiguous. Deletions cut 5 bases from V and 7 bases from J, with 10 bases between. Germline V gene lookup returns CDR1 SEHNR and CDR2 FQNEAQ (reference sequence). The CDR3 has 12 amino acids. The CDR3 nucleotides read TGTGCCAGCAGCCGACACCCAAATACGCAGTATTTT. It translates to CASSRHPNTQYF.

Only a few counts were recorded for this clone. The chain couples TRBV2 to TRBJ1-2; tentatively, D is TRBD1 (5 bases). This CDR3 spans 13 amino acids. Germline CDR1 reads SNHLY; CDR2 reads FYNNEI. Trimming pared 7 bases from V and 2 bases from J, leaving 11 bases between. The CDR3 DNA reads TGTGCCAGCATTCCGCAGGGAAACTATGGCTACACCTTC. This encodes CASIPQGNYGYTF. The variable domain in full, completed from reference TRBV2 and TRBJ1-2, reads EPEVTQTPSHQVTQMGQEVILRCVPISNHLYFYWYRQILGQKVEFLVSFYNNEISEKSEIFDDQFSVERPDGSNFTLKIRSTKLEDSAMYFCASIPQGNYGYTFGSGTRLTVV.

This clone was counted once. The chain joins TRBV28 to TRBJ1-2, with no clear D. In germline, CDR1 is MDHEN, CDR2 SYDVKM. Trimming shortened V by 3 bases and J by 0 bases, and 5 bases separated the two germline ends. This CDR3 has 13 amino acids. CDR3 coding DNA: TGTGCCAGCAGTTTGTTCTCTAACTATGGCTACACCTTC. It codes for CASSLFSNYGYTF.

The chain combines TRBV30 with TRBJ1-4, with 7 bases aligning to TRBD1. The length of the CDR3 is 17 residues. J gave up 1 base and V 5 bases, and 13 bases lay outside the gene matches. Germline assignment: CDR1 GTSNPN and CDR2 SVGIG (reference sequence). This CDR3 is CAWDRQGLMGTNEKLFF. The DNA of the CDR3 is TGTGCCTGGGACAGACAGGGCCTGATGGGAACTAATGAAAAACTGTTTTTT.

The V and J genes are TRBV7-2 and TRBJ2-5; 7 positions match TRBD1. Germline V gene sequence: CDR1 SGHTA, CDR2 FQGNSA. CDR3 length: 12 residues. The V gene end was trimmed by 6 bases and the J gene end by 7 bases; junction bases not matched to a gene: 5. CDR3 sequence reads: CASRDRTATQYF. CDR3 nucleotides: TGTGCCAGCAGGGACAGGACGGCGACCCAGTACTTC.

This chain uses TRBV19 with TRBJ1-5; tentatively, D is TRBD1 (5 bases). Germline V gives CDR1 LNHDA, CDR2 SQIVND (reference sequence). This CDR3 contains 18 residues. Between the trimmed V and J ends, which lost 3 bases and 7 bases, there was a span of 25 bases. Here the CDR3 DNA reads TGTGCCAGTAGTATCGCCTCGTGGGAGTTCGGGGGTCGCCAGCCCCAGCATTTT. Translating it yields CASSIASWEFGGRQPQHF.

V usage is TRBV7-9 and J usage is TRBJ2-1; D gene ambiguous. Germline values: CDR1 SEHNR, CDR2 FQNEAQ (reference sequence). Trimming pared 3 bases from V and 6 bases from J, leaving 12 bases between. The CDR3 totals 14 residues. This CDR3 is CASSFPPKSNEQFF. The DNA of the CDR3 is TGTGCCAGCAGCTTCCCTCCTAAATCCAATGAGCAGTTCTTC.

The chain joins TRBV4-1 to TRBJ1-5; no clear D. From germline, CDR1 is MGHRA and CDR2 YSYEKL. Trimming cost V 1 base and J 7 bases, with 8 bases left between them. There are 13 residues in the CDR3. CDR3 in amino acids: CASSQGEIQPQHF. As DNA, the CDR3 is TGCGCCAGCAGCCAAGGGGAGATCCAGCCCCAGCATTTT.

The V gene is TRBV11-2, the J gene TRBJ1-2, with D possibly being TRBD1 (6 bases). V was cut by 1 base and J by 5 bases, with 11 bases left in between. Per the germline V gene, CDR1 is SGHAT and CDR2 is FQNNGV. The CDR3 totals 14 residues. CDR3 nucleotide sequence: TGTGCCAGCAGCTTAGCAGGGGCAGGGTATGGCTACACCTTC. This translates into CASSLAGAGYGYTF.

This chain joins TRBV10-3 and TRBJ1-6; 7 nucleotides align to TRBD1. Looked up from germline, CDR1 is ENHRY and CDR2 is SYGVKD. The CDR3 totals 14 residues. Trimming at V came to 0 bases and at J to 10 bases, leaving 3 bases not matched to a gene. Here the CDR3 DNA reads TGTGCCATCAGTGAGTCGACAGGGAAGTCACCCCTCCACTTT. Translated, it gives CAISESTGKSPLHF.

The CDR3 protein is CASRPFGGTYEQYF. The CDR3 DNA reads as TGTGCCAGCAGGCCTTTCGGGGGGACCTACGAGCAGTACTTC. The V call is TRBV6-5, the J call TRBJ2-7, with TRBD2 matching 7 bases. The junction had 7 bases not matched to a gene; V was cut back by 6 bases and J by 2 bases. This CDR3 has 14 amino acids. Germline loops: CDR1 MNHEY, CDR2 SVGAGI.

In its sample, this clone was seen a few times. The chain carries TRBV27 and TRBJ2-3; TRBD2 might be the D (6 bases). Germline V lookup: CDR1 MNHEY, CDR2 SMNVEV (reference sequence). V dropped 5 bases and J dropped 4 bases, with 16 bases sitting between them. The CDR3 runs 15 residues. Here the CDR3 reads CASSVSLAGPDTQYF. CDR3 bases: TGTGCCAGCAGTGTTTCTCTGGCGGGGCCAGATACGCAGTATTTT.

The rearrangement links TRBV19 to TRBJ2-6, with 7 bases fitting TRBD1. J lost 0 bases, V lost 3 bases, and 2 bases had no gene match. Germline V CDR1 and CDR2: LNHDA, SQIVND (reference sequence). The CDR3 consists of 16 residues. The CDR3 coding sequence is TGTGCCAGTAGTATGGGACAGTCCTCTGGGGCCAACGTCCTGACTTTC. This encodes CASSMGQSSGANVLTF.

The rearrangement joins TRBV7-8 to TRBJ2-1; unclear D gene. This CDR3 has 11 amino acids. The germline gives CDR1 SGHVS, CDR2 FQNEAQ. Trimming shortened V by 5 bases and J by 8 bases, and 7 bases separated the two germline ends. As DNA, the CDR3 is TGTGCCAGCAGCAGAGGCTATGAGCAGTTCTTC. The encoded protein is CASSRGYEQFF. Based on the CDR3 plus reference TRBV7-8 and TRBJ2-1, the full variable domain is GAGVSQSPRYKVAKRGQDVALRCDPISGHVSLFWYQQALGQGPEFLTYFQNEAQLDKSGLPSDRFFAERPEGSVSTLKIQRTQQEDSAVYLCASSRGYEQFFGPGTRLTVL.

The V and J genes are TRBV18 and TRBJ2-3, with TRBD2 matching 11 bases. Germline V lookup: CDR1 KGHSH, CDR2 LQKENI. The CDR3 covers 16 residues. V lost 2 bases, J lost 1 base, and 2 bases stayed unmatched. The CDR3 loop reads CASSPSTSGGTDTQYF. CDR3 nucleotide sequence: TGTGCCAGCTCACCATCGACTAGCGGGGGCACAGATACGCAGTATTTT.

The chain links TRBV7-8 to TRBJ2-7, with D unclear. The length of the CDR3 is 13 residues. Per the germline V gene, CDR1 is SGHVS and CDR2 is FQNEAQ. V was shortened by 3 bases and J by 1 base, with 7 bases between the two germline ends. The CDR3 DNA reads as TGTGCCAGCAGCTTGGGCCGGTCCTACGAGCAGTACTTC. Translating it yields CASSLGRSYEQYF.

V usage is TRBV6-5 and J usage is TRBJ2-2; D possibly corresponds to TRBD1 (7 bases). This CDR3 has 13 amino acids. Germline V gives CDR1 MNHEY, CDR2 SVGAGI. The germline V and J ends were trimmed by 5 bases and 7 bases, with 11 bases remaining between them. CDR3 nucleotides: TGTGCCAGCAGTCGACAGGGAGGCGGGGAGCTGTTTTTT. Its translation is CASSRQGGGELFF.